This T cell receptor (beta chain) was captured in a study of post-analysis software for immune sequencing data. Study overall: Both relapsing-remitting and secondary progressive multiple sclerosis featured among the disease courses, as did progressive-relapsing multiple sclerosis.

Regarding this clonotype: Its antigen remains unknown.

Broader study findings: When patients were compared with controls, about five TRBV segments were more frequent, TRBV5-6, TRBV5-1 and TRBV20-1 among them.

V lost 7 bases, J lost 1 base, and 2 bases stayed unmatched. Looked up from germline, CDR1 is SQVTM and CDR2 is ANQGSEA. The CDR3 length is 13 residues. Unique molecular identifiers featured in each of the TCR beta cDNA libraries. TCRdb independently ran MiXCR on the PCR reads; one entry per CDR3 protein. The sample has hundreds of thousands of distinct CDR3 sequences, under 55% seen once. Sequencing was performed on blood. This chain joins TRBV29-1 and TRBJ2-1, with 9 bases lining up with TRBD1. The TCR originated in a girl between 5 and 17 years old with multiple sclerosis. CDR3 in DNA: TGCAGCGGCGACAGGGGGTCCTACAATGAGCAGTTCTTC. It encodes CSGDRGSYNEQFF.